Below, 2 T cell receptor beta chains from the same sample are listed, as sequenced in a study of blood T cell repertoires in COVID-19. The protocol was immunoSEQ multiplex PCR, while the TCRdb copy is restricted to in-frame clones and leaves out a portion. The sample consists of under 300,000 clones, almost 85% of them appearing once. Sequencing was performed on peripheral blood. These receptors originate from a man aged 45-65 years with acute or convalescent COVID-19.

This rearrangement joins TRBV12-3 or TRBV12-4 to TRBJ1-1; no firm D call. V lost 2 bases, J lost 2 bases, and 6 bases lay in between. The CDR3 runs 13 residues. The CDR3 sequence: CASSLSGNTEAFF. CDR3 nucleotide sequence: TGTGCCAGCAGTTTAAGCGGCAACACTGAAGCTTTCTTT.

This clone was observed a single time. V usage is TRBV5-4 and J usage is TRBJ1-4; 10 bases match TRBD1. V dropped 0 bases and J dropped 8; count of bases not matched to a gene: 10. Germline loops: CDR1 SGHNT, CDR2 YYREEE (reference sequence). The CDR3 runs to 17 residues. The DNA of the CDR3 is TGTGCCAGCAGCTTGGTCGGGACAGGGGCTAACGGAGAAAAACTGTTTTTT. Residues: CASSLVGTGANGEKLFF.